This TCR beta chain emerged from a study of tumor-infiltrating lymphocytes in glioblastoma multiforme. TCR beta libraries were built from RNA through three nested multiplex PCR rounds using modified ARM-PCR. Input was roughly 0.54 ug total RNA, reverse-transcribed with a C-beta primer. TCRdb called the multiplex PCR reads again in MiXCR, with one record for every CDR3 protein. This table holds nearly 20,000 distinct CDR3 sequences, roughly 68% found once. This CDR3 region has 16 residues. The germline CDR1 and CDR2 sequences are SGHAT and FQNNGV. V lost 4 bases, J lost 17 bases, and 29 bases lay in between. This clonotype came up once.

The sequenced material came from peripheral blood. The chain has TRBV11-2 and TRBJ1-4, with D unclear. This TCR derives from a male donor with glioblastoma. The CDR3 region is CASSSRRWAANEKPFF. DNA of the CDR3: TGTGCCAGCAGCTCCCGACGGTGGGCAGCTAATGAAAAACCATTTTTT.